These 8 T cell receptor beta chains were all obtained from the same sample, sequenced in a study of brain T cells in children with intractable seizures. Sequencing used immunoSEQ multiplex PCR; TCRdb keeps in-frame clones, though not all of them. This table holds some 80,000 clones, 91% found once. This specimen consisted of peripheral blood, obtained at surgery. These receptor sequences come from a girl aged 2-15 years with Rasmussen encephalitis and intractable seizures.

This clone was detected only once. The chain carries TRBV12-3 or TRBV12-4 and TRBJ2-4; no clear D gene. This CDR3 has 13 amino acids. V lost 4 bases, J lost 4 bases, and 8 bases lay in between. The CDR3 DNA follows: TGTGCCAGCAGTTCCGGACGTAAAAACATTCAGTACTTC. Translating gives CASSSGRKNIQYF.

This chain connects TRBV11-1 to TRBJ2-7; D unclear. This CDR3 contains 14 residues. Germline CDR1 SGHAT, CDR2 FQDESV (reference sequence). With 5 bases removed from V and 6 bases from J, the gap between germline ends came to 17 bases. The CDR3: CASSQTPRRGEQYF. The CDR3 DNA sequence: TGTGCCAGCAGCCAAACGCCCAGGAGAGGCGAGCAGTACTTC.

The chain joins TRBV5-4 to TRBJ1-2; tentatively, D is TRBD1 (5 bases). Germline V gene lookup returns CDR1 SGHNT and CDR2 YYREEE (reference sequence). V was trimmed by 5 bases and J by 2 bases, leaving 13 bases between them. The CDR3 totals 14 residues. In nucleotides, the CDR3 is TGTGCCAGCAGACCCCGGGACGGAAACTATGGCTACACCTTC. This gives the protein CASRPRDGNYGYTF.

The V and J genes are TRBV30 and TRBJ2-3; D uncertain. V gave up 1 base and J gave up 11 bases, with 10 bases separating them. This CDR3 has 11 amino acids. Per germline, CDR1 GTSNPN and CDR2 SVGIG (reference sequence). The CDR3 DNA reads as TGTGCCTGGAGTGCGAACAACGGGCAGTATTTT. As protein: CAWSANNGQYF. Full variable domain (outside the CDR3, taken from reference TRBV30 and TRBJ2-3): SQTIHQWPATLVQPVGSPLSLECTVEGTSNPNLYWYRQAAGRGLQLLFYSVGIGQISSEVPQNLSASRPQDRQFILSSKKLLLSDSGFYLCAWSANNGQYFGPGTRLTVL.

CDR3 bases: TGTGCCAGCAGCTTAGGCTCAGGGACGCGGTACTTC. It specifies CASSLGSGTRYF. The gene calls are TRBV7-9 and TRBJ2-7; D assignment may be TRBD1 or TRBD2 (5 bases each). The ends were cut back, 1 base at V and 12 bases at J, with 13 bases in the middle. This CDR3 spans 12 amino acids. Germline CDR1 and CDR2: SEHNR and FQNEAQ (reference sequence).

This chain links TRBV30 with TRBJ1-6; D remains ambiguous. V gave up 0 bases and J gave up 0 bases, with 12 bases separating them. The V gene's germline CDR1 is GTSNPN and CDR2 SVGIG (reference sequence). This CDR3 comprises 17 residues. CDR3 amino acids: CAWSVQRKSSYNSPLHF. The DNA of the CDR3 is TGTGCCTGGAGTGTACAGAGGAAGAGCTCCTATAATTCACCCCTCCACTTT. Using reference TRBV30 and TRBJ1-6 for the parts outside the CDR3, the full variable domain is SQTIHQWPATLVQPVGSPLSLECTVEGTSNPNLYWYRQAAGRGLQLLFYSVGIGQISSEVPQNLSASRPQDRQFILSSKKLLLSDSGFYLCAWSVQRKSSYNSPLHFGNGTRLTVT.

V is TRBV7-6 and J is TRBJ1-1; D remains unclear. Trimming stripped 1 base from V and 0 bases from J, with 12 bases between. CDR1 and CDR2 from the germline V gene are SGHVS and FNYEAQ. The CDR3 runs to 16 residues. The DNA for the CDR3 is TGTGCCAGCAGCTTAGTGGCAACCGCCATGAACACTGAAGCTTTCTTT. Encoded protein: CASSLVATAMNTEAFF.

The chain uses TRBV27 and TRBJ2-7; D ambiguous. The CDR3 is made up of 15 amino acids. Germline V lookup: CDR1 MNHEY, CDR2 SMNVEV (reference sequence). Trimming stripped 0 bases from V and 0 bases from J, with 9 bases between. The CDR3 bases are TGTGCCAGCAGTTTATCGGGCCCCAGCTCCTACGAGCAGTACTTC. This translates into CASSLSGPSSYEQYF.